This T cell receptor (beta chain) originates from a study of T cell responses to AZD1222 COVID-19 vaccine. Overall study findings and caveats: Two doses of AZD1222 preceded a rise in Spike-specific TCR breadth and depth.

Concerning this clone itself: The antigen remains undetermined.

Libraries were prepared by immunoSEQ multiplex PCR; TCRdb keeps only in-frame clonotypes and omits some of them. Seen here are some 150,000 clones, about nine tenths observed once, and the top ten hold roughly 9.7%. The V and J ends lost 2 bases and 2 bases respectively, with 13 bases between them. CDR1 and CDR2 (germline): MNHEY, SMNVEV (reference sequence). This CDR3 contains 16 residues. The receptor was isolated from an adult who received the AZD1222 COVID-19 vaccine. The sequencing here drew on peripheral blood, taken 28 days after the second AZD1222 dose. The rearrangement joins TRBV27 to TRBJ2-1, with a weak D call TRBD2 (5 bases). Here the CDR3 DNA reads TGTGCCAGCAGTTTAGACGCGATAGCGACCTACAATGAGCAGTTCTTC. Protein sequence: CASSLDAIATYNEQFF.